Presented here are 32 T cell receptor beta chains from one specimen sequenced in a study of OX40 agonist ivuxolimab in advanced cancers. Repertoires were generated with immunoSEQ multiplex PCR, while TCRdb's copy carries only in-frame clones and drops some. The table shows roughly 80,000 clones, with 89% occurring only once. Sequences were derived from CD4+ or CD8+ T cells sorted from blood, sampled in a trial of the OX40 agonist ivuxolimab. The receptors here all came from an adult with an advanced solid tumor such as melanoma, head and neck, liver or kidney cancer.

V is TRBV14 and J is TRBJ1-1; D is uncertain. The germline V gene encodes CDR1 SGHDN and CDR2 FVKESK. The CDR3 is 15 amino acids. The ends were cut back, 3 bases at V and 6 bases at J, with 17 bases in the middle. The CDR3 DNA sequence: TGTGCCAGCAGCCAGAATAGGCTCACGTCATCTGAAGCTTTCTTT. Translated, it gives CASSQNRLTSSEAFF.

The genes are TRBV29-1 and TRBJ2-1; 11 nucleotides match TRBD2. Germline V gene lookup returns CDR1 SQVTM and CDR2 ANQGSEA. V lost 1 base and J lost 0; bases outside the gene matches: 5. The CDR3 contains 17 residues. The CDR3 sequence is CSVEGGTSGSSYNEQFF. The CDR3 DNA follows: TGCAGCGTTGAAGGCGGGACTAGCGGTAGCTCCTACAATGAGCAGTTCTTC.

The chain has TRBV7-2 and TRBJ2-7; possibly TRBD1 for D (5 bases). Per the germline V gene, CDR1 is SGHTA and CDR2 is FQGNSA. The CDR3 is 13 residues long. Trimming removed 1 base at V and 9 bases at J, with 13 bases between. The chain's CDR3 is CASSLGQRKGQYF. Here the CDR3 DNA reads TGTGCCAGCAGCTTAGGACAGAGGAAGGGGCAGTACTTC. Full variable domain (remainder filled in from reference TRBV7-2 and TRBJ2-7): GAGVSQSPSNKVTEKGKDVELRCDPISGHTALYWYRQSLGQGLEFLIYFQGNSAPDKSGLPSDRFSAERTGGSVSTLTIQRTQQEDSAVYLCASSLGQRKGQYFGPGTRLTVT.

As for this clone: Additional DNA sequences in this sample encode the identical CDR3. The chain has TRBV15 and TRBJ2-7, with TRBD2 matching over 10 bases. The CDR3 length is 15 residues. Trimming removed 0 bases from V and 4 bases from J; junction bases left unmatched: 3. Germline V gene data show CDR1 as LNHNV and CDR2 as YYDKDF (reference sequence). The CDR3 reads CATSREAGGPYEQYF. The DNA for the CDR3 is TGTGCCACCAGCAGAGAAGCGGGAGGGCCGTACGAGCAGTACTTC.

The chain couples TRBV7-9 to TRBJ2-7; D may be TRBD1 or TRBD2 (6 bases each). V was pared by 5 bases and J by 3 bases, with 20 bases between. This CDR3 is 16 amino acids long. Germline lookup yields CDR1 SEHNR and CDR2 FQNEAQ (reference sequence). This CDR3 reads CASSPFTGAGFYEQYF. CDR3 coding DNA: TGTGCCAGCAGCCCTTTCACGGGGGCGGGCTTCTACGAGCAGTACTTC. The full variable domain, completed using reference TRBV7-9 and TRBJ2-7, is DTGVSQNPRHKITKRGQNVTFRCDPISEHNRLYWYRQTLGQGPEFLTYFQNEAQLEKSRLLSDRFSAERPKGSFSTLEIQRTEQGDSAMYLCASSPFTGAGFYEQYFGPGTRLTVT.

This clone was seen a single time. The chain couples TRBV7-9 to TRBJ1-4; D is ambiguous. CDR1 and CDR2 (germline): SEHNR, FQNEAQ (reference sequence). Trimming cost V 5 bases and J 4 bases, with 17 bases left between them. This CDR3 contains 16 residues. CDR3 residues: CASSLVQGRYNEKLFF. Here the CDR3 DNA reads TGTGCCAGCAGCCTCGTTCAAGGCCGCTATAATGAAAAACTGTTTTTT.

The V call is TRBV7-6, the J call TRBJ2-2; TRBD1 might be the D (7 bases). The CDR3 contains 15 residues. CDR1 SGHVS and CDR2 FNYEAQ come from the germline V gene. V shed 5 bases and J shed 8 bases, with 18 bases lying between them. CDR3 sequence: CASSPTQGGGGELFF. Written as DNA, the CDR3 is TGTGCCAGCAGCCCAACCCAGGGGGGCGGTGGGGAGCTGTTTTTT.

The chain recombines TRBV27 with TRBJ1-2; D may be TRBD1 (6 bases). The germline V and J ends were trimmed by 4 bases and 7 bases, with 13 bases remaining between them. The CDR3 is 13 residues long. Per germline, CDR1 MNHEY and CDR2 SMNVEV (reference sequence). The CDR3 DNA sequence: TGTGCCAGCAGTTGGGGGCAAAGGTCTGGCTACACCTTC. Protein product: CASSWGQRSGYTF.

J is TRBJ2-3 and V is TRBV5-1; 10 bases match TRBD2. Germline V gene data show CDR1 as SGHRS and CDR2 as YFSETQ. CDR3 length: 16 amino acids. V gave up 0 bases and J gave up 4 bases; unmatched junction bases: 5. CDR3 amino acids: CASSLESGRGADTQYF. The CDR3 coding sequence is TGCGCCAGCAGCTTGGAAAGCGGGAGGGGAGCAGATACGCAGTATTTT.

This clone came up once. V gene TRBV4-3 combines with J gene TRBJ2-3, with 8 bases aligning to TRBD2. Germline V CDR1 and CDR2: LGHNA, YSLEER. V gave up 2 bases and J gave up 2 bases; unmatched junction bases: 3. The CDR3 totals 15 residues. DNA for the CDR3: TGCGCCAGCAGCCAAAGCGGGGGCCACACAGATACGCAGTATTTT. It yields the protein CASSQSGGHTDTQYF.

V and J are TRBV19 and TRBJ2-3, with TRBD2 identical over 8 bases. Germline CDR1 LNHDA, CDR2 SQIVND (reference sequence). This CDR3 has 17 amino acids. V shed 2 bases and J 0 bases; nucleotides not matched to a gene: 7. Written as DNA, the CDR3 is TGTGCCAGTAGTATAAGGGCCACTAGCGGTAGCACAGATACGCAGTATTTT. This gives the protein CASSIRATSGSTDTQYF.

The chain recombines TRBV2 with TRBJ2-1; 10 bases line up with TRBD2. This CDR3 is 15 amino acids long. The ends lost 7 bases at V and 7 bases at J; junction bases unmatched: 10. In germline, CDR1 is SNHLY, CDR2 FYNNEI. In DNA, the CDR3 is TGTGCCAGCACCTCCCCGGGACTAGCGAGGAATGAGCAGTTCTTC. Translated: CASTSPGLARNEQFF.

This clone was seen only once. The chain combines TRBV7-2 with TRBJ1-1, with D tentatively TRBD1 (5 bases). From germline, CDR1 is SGHTA and CDR2 FQGNSA. The CDR3 has 16 amino acids. The V end lost 5 bases, the J end lost 3 bases, and 19 bases lay between the germline ends. In DNA form, the CDR3 reads TGTGCCAGCAGCACCATACCAGGGAATCCTGACACTGAAGCTTTCTTT. Its translation: CASSTIPGNPDTEAFF.

This clone was observed once. The chain is built from TRBV7-9 and TRBJ1-2; D unresolved. Trimming took off 0 bases at V and 4 bases at J, with 9 bases between the two ends. Germline V gene data show CDR1 as SEHNR and CDR2 as FQNEAQ (reference sequence). The CDR3 is 14 amino acids. The CDR3 DNA follows: TGTGCCAGCAGCTTAGCCCAGGTTTTCTATGGCTACACCTTC. Encoded protein: CASSLAQVFYGYTF. The full variable domain, in which reference TRBV7-9 and TRBJ1-2 provide the parts outside the CDR3, is DTGVSQNPRHKITKRGQNVTFRCDPISEHNRLYWYRQTLGQGPEFLTYFQNEAQLEKSRLLSDRFSAERPKGSFSTLEIQRTEQGDSAMYLCASSLAQVFYGYTFGSGTRLTVV.

This clone was counted once. This chain connects TRBV6-6 to TRBJ2-5; D is unresolved. V dropped 6 bases and J dropped 2 bases, with 10 bases sitting between them. The CDR3 is 13 residues long. The germline CDR1 and CDR2 sequences are MNHNY and SVGAGI (reference sequence). The DNA for the CDR3 is TGTGCCAGCAGGGTTCCGGTACAAGAGACCCAGTACTTC. It codes for CASRVPVQETQYF.

The genes are TRBV11-3 and TRBJ2-3, with 13 bases identical to TRBD2. The CDR3 is 16 amino acids. V trimming: 4 bases; J trimming: 5 bases; junction bases outside the gene matches: 6. Germline CDR1 is SGHNT and CDR2 is YENEEA. The CDR3: CASSWGLAGSRDTQYF. For the CDR3, the DNA is TGTGCCAGCAGCTGGGGACTAGCGGGATCAAGAGATACGCAGTATTTT.

The chain carries TRBV29-1 and TRBJ2-1; 12 nucleotides align to TRBD2. The trim removed 1 base at V and 7 bases at J, leaving 11 bases unmatched. Germline loops: CDR1 SQVTM, CDR2 ANQGSEA. This CDR3 region has 17 residues. CDR3 residues: CSVEVASGRALSNEQFF. The CDR3 DNA sequence: TGCAGCGTTGAAGTAGCTAGCGGGAGGGCCCTCTCTAATGAGCAGTTCTTC.

This clone appeared a single time. The rearrangement uses TRBV7-9 and TRBJ2-1, with 10 bases aligning to TRBD2. Germline V lookup: CDR1 SEHNR, CDR2 FQNEAQ (reference sequence). Germline trimming cut 2 bases from V and 6 bases from J; bases unmatched to any gene: 4. The CDR3 has 15 residues. CDR3 DNA: TGTGCCAGCAGCTTAAGCGGGAGGGCCGGCAATGAGCAGTTCTTC. Amino acid sequence: CASSLSGRAGNEQFF.

Notes on this clone: The CDR3 does not close with the conserved phenylalanine or tryptophan, likely indicating a read error. The limits of the CDR3 on the DNA are not certain, so only TCRdb's listed CDR3 is given. This chain uses TRBV2 with TRBJ1-4. Germline V gene lookup returns CDR1 SNHLY and CDR2 FYNNEI. From its first to its last residue, the CDR3 has 10 amino acids. The CDR3 spells CASRLGFWGV.

V usage is TRBV5-1 and J usage is TRBJ2-7; TRBD1 agrees at 9 bases. V lost 4 bases and J lost 2; bases outside the gene matches: 10. Germline CDR1 is SGHRS and CDR2 is YFSETQ. This CDR3 is built from 16 residues. CDR3 in DNA: TGCGCCAGCAGCACACGCGCCGGGACAGGGCCCTACGAGCAGTACTTC. Translated: CASSTRAGTGPYEQYF.

In its sample, this clone was seen once. This rearrangement joins TRBV7-6 to TRBJ2-3; 7 bases match TRBD1. The germline gives CDR1 SGHVS, CDR2 FNYEAQ. V gave up 5 bases and J gave up 0 bases; unmatched junction bases: 8. The CDR3 extends over 16 amino acids. The CDR3 DNA reads as TGTGCCAGCAGCGAAAGACAGGGCGTGAGCACAGATACGCAGTATTTT. Protein sequence: CASSERQGVSTDTQYF. Combining the CDR3 with reference TRBV7-6 and TRBJ2-3 gives the whole variable domain GAGVSQSPRYKVTKRGQDVALRCDPISGHVSLYWYRQALGQGPEFLTYFNYEAQQDKSGLPNDRFSAERPEGSISTLTIQRTEQRDSAMYRCASSERQGVSTDTQYFGPGTRLTVL.

The chain uses TRBV10-3 and TRBJ1-4, with 8 bases that match TRBD1. Trimming took 10 bases from V and 7 from J; bases not matched to a gene: 11. CDR3 length: 14 residues. Per the germline V gene, CDR1 is ENHRY and CDR2 is SYGVKD. The CDR3: CASTGDRSPEKLFF. CDR3 bases: TGTGCCAGCACCGGGGACAGGAGCCCTGAAAAACTGTTTTTT.

J is TRBJ1-1 and V is TRBV29-1; TRBD1 matches at 9 bases. J was trimmed by 1 base and V by 6 bases; bases with no gene match: 9. Germline CDR1 SQVTM, CDR2 ANQGSEA. The CDR3 is made up of 15 amino acids. CDR3 residues: CSVTQQGAANTEAFF. In DNA form, the CDR3 reads TGCAGCGTCACCCAACAGGGGGCGGCGAACACTGAAGCTTTCTTT.

This chain joins TRBV10-3 and TRBJ2-1; tentatively, D is TRBD1 or TRBD2 (5 bases each). The germline V and J ends were trimmed by 2 bases and 5 bases, with 10 bases remaining between them. Germline CDR1 ENHRY, CDR2 SYGVKD. There are 14 residues in the CDR3. As DNA, the CDR3 is TGTGCCATCAGTGAGGGGACCCGAAACAATGAGCAGTTCTTC. It encodes CAISEGTRNNEQFF.

V is TRBV30 and J is TRBJ1-1, with TRBD1 identical over 9 bases. The CDR3 contains 15 residues. Germline lookup yields CDR1 GTSNPN and CDR2 SVGIG (reference sequence). The junction had 11 bases not matched to a gene; V was cut back by 0 bases and J by 9 bases. The CDR3 DNA is TGTGCCTGGAGTGTTGGGGCCGGGACAGGGCTGAAAGCTTTCTTT. Translating gives CAWSVGAGTGLKAFF.

The genes are TRBV11-3 and TRBJ2-5; perhaps TRBD2 as D (5 bases). The germline V gene has CDR1 SGHNT and CDR2 YENEEA. The CDR3 covers 14 residues. V gave up 1 base and J gave up 2 bases, with 8 bases separating them. This chain's CDR3 is CASSLGGRQETQYF. CDR3 DNA sequence: TGTGCCAGCAGCTTAGGAGGGAGACAAGAGACCCAGTACTTC.

V gene TRBV10-3 combines with J gene TRBJ2-1; the D gene is possibly TRBD2 (6 bases). Trimming took 7 bases from V and 4 from J, leaving 11 bases between them. The CDR3 extends over 13 amino acids. Germline CDR1 ENHRY, CDR2 SYGVKD. The CDR3 region is CAITGVSYNEQFF. The DNA for the CDR3 is TGTGCCATCACGGGGGTTTCTTACAATGAGCAGTTCTTC.

The chain combines TRBV29-1 with TRBJ2-3; TRBD2 matches 7 bases. V dropped 6 bases and J dropped 0; count of bases not matched to a gene: 12. CDR1 is SQVTM and CDR2 is ANQGSEA in the germline V gene. The CDR3 sequence is 16 residues long. CDR3 protein: CSVEKGTTSSTDTQYF. As DNA, the CDR3 is TGCAGCGTCGAGAAGGGGACTACCAGTAGCACAGATACGCAGTATTTT.

As for this clone: Within the sample, other DNA sequences also encode this same CDR3. J is TRBJ1-3 and V is TRBV19; no firm D call. The CDR3 spans 14 residues. Trimming stripped 2 bases from V and 4 bases from J, with 9 bases between. The germline V gene encodes CDR1 LNHDA and CDR2 SQIVND (reference sequence). The CDR3 region has the DNA TGTGCCAGTAGTATACGCGGTTCCGGAAACACCATATATTTT. Translating gives CASSIRGSGNTIYF.

The V gene is TRBV18, the J gene TRBJ2-7; 8 bases align to TRBD2. The V gene end was trimmed by 3 bases and the J gene end by 2 bases; junction bases not matched to a gene: 3. This CDR3 spans 14 amino acids. From germline, CDR1 is KGHSH and CDR2 LQKENI. DNA for the CDR3: TGTGCCAGCTCACCTCCGGGACTAGCCTACGAGCAGTACTTC. Its translation is CASSPPGLAYEQYF.

This chain joins TRBV13 and TRBJ2-4, with 7 bases lining up with TRBD2. Trimming took 7 bases from V and 0 from J; bases not matched to a gene: 9. Per the germline V gene, CDR1 is PRHDT and CDR2 is FYEKMQ (reference sequence). The CDR3 consists of 16 residues. The CDR3 region has the DNA TGTGCCAGCAACAACCGAGGGAGGGGAGCCAAAAACATTCAGTACTTC. The encoded protein is CASNNRGRGAKNIQYF.

The chain carries TRBV21-1 and TRBJ2-5; the DNA was not used to check the table's D call, TRBD1. TRBV21-1 is tagged as a pseudogene. CDR3 length: 17 residues. CDR3 bases: TGTGCCAGCAGCAAAGGGAAAACAGGGGGCGCTTACGAGACCCAGTACTTC. Translating it yields CASSKGKTGGAYETQYF.